One sample yielded the 23 T cell receptor beta chains listed below, sequenced in a study of T cells in Graves' hyperthyroidism and ophthalmopathy. There were TCR beta CDR3 regions amplified from RNA transcripts. First-round RT-PCR targeting the TCR CDR3 was performed with the HTBI primer set. TCRdb re-called the multiplex PCR reads through MiXCR, storing one row per CDR3 protein. In the table there are 300,000 to 500,000 distinct CDR3 sequences, more than 12% of which are singletons. The material sequenced was blood. The receptors here all came from a woman aged 25 to 45 with Graves' hyperthyroidism.

At least ten counts were recorded for this clonotype. One junction end does not reproduce the germline sequence, and a read error may be involved. The CDR3 reads CASSLLDTDTQYF. The CDR3 region has the DNA TGTGCCAGCAGCCTACTCGACACAGATACGCAGTATTTT. The chain has TRBV4-1 and TRBJ2-3; D unclear. Germline lookup yields CDR1 MGHRA and CDR2 YSYEKL. This CDR3 is 13 amino acids long.

This clonotype was observed many times. The chain carries TRBV6-2 or TRBV6-3 and TRBJ1-1, with D possibly being TRBD1 (6 bases). The germline CDR1 and CDR2 sequences are MNHEY and SVGEGT. The CDR3 totals 13 residues. Trimming stripped 7 bases from V and 2 bases from J, with 11 bases between. CDR3 amino acids: CASTGQPNTEAFF. The CDR3 DNA sequence: TGTGCCAGCACCGGACAGCCCAACACTGAAGCTTTCTTT.

This clonotype was observed at least ten times. The rearrangement links TRBV6-1 to TRBJ2-1; TRBD2 aligns across 9 bases. The germline CDR1 and CDR2 sequences are MNHNS and SASEGT. The CDR3 spans 14 residues. V lost 8 bases to trimming and J lost 0 bases; unmatched junction nucleotides: 2. CDR3 DNA: TGTGCCAGCCGTAGCGGGAGCTCCTACAATGAGCAGTTCTTC. It translates to CASRSGSSYNEQFF.

The chain couples TRBV19 to TRBJ2-4; D may be TRBD1 (6 bases). Trimming took 8 bases from V and 3 from J, leaving 17 bases between them. This CDR3 has 15 amino acids. The germline V gene has CDR1 LNHDA and CDR2 SQIVND (reference sequence). In DNA, the CDR3 is TGTGCCAGTTCCTCATACCCAGGGGTCAAAAACATTCAGTACTTC. Amino acids: CASSSYPGVKNIQYF.

This clonotype occurred many times. CDR3 region: CASSNGGNRNTEAFF. CDR3 DNA sequence: TGTGCCAGCAGCAATGGGGGGAATAGGAACACTGAAGCTTTCTTT. The rearrangement links TRBV28 to TRBJ1-1; tentative D call: TRBD1 (5 bases). This CDR3 spans 15 amino acids. Germline assignment: CDR1 MDHEN and CDR2 SYDVKM. Trimming removed 6 bases at V and 1 base at J, with 15 bases between.

This clonotype was seen at least ten times. The V gene is TRBV12-3 or TRBV12-4, the J gene TRBJ1-5; 7 bases agree with TRBD1. The CDR3 sequence is 15 residues long. V shed 6 bases and J 0 bases; nucleotides not matched to a gene: 5. The CDR3 sequence: CASSPGTVSNQPQHF. The DNA for the CDR3 is TGTGCCAGCAGCCCCGGGACAGTTAGCAATCAGCCCCAGCATTTT.

This sequence joins TRBV10-3 and TRBJ2-2; D perhaps matches TRBD2 (6 bases). The CDR3 spans 14 residues. Germline-derived CDR1 and CDR2 are ENHRY and SYGVKD. The V end lost 5 bases, the J end lost 5 bases, and 12 bases lay between the germline ends. The CDR3 region is CAISLPRGTGELFF. CDR3 nucleotides: TGTGCCATCAGTTTACCACGGGGGACCGGGGAGCTGTTTTTT.

This clonotype was counted between two and nine times. The chain links TRBV3-1 to TRBJ2-5; D may correspond to TRBD1 or TRBD2 (7 bases each). Trimming cost V 1 base and J 5 bases, with 14 bases left between them. The CDR3 consists of 15 residues. Per germline, CDR1 LGHDT and CDR2 YNNKEL (reference sequence). The CDR3 DNA is TGTGCCAGCAGCCAAGGAAGGGGGCGGGGGGAGACCCAGTACTTC. As protein: CASSQGRGRGETQYF.

This clonotype was counted a few times. The CDR3 nucleotides read TGTGCCAGCAGCTCGGACGGTTGGGCTGAAGCTTTCTTT. Translating gives CASSSDGWAEAFF. The rearrangement links TRBV7-9 to TRBJ1-1; D is uncertain. The CDR3 loop spans 13 amino acids. Trimming took 4 bases from V and 6 from J, leaving 12 bases between them. The germline gives CDR1 SEHNR, CDR2 FQNEAQ (reference sequence). The full variable domain, completed using reference TRBV7-9 and TRBJ1-1, is DTGVSQNPRHKITKRGQNVTFRCDPISEHNRLYWYRQTLGQGPEFLTYFQNEAQLEKSRLLSDRFSAERPKGSFSTLEIQRTEQGDSAMYLCASSSDGWAEAFFGQGTRLTVV.

The sample holds many counts of this clonotype. The J gene is TRBJ2-2, the V gene TRBV6-6; 7 bases fit TRBD2. The CDR3 extends over 16 amino acids. Germline trimming cut 2 bases from V and 1 base from J; bases unmatched to any gene: 4. Germline CDR1 reads MNHNY; CDR2 reads SVGAGI (reference sequence). The CDR3 reads CASSYVASGNTGELFF. The CDR3 region has the DNA TGTGCCAGCAGTTACGTCGCTAGCGGGAACACCGGGGAGCTGTTTTTT.

This clonotype was seen only a few times. The gene calls are TRBV24-1 and TRBJ1-5; D gene ambiguous. Trimming cost V 5 bases and J 4 bases, with 8 bases left between them. CDR1 and CDR2 from the germline V gene are KGHDR and SFDVKD. This CDR3 is built from 13 residues. The CDR3 loop reads CATSGESNQPQHF. CDR3 bases: TGTGCCACCAGTGGGGAGTCTAATCAGCCCCAGCATTTT.

This clonotype has more than one count but fewer than ten. The chain combines TRBV7-2 with TRBJ2-7; D is unresolved. Trimming took off 5 bases at V and 0 bases at J, with 8 bases between the two ends. This CDR3 has 13 amino acids. Looked up from germline, CDR1 is SGHTA and CDR2 is FQGNSA. The DNA for the CDR3 is TGTGCCAGCAGCCCCTACTCCTCCTACGAGCAGTACTTC. Its protein product is CASSPYSSYEQYF.

This clonotype has at least ten counts. The junction does not match germline at one end; this may be a read error. The rearrangement joins TRBV12-3 or TRBV12-4 to TRBJ2-3; TRBD1 agrees at 8 bases. The CDR3 runs to 14 residues. CDR3 nucleotide sequence: TGTGCCAACAGTTTCAGGGGGCCGACAGATACGCAGTATTTT. Its protein product is CANSFRGPTDTQYF.

V usage is TRBV10-2 and J usage is TRBJ2-7, with 7 positions matching TRBD1. The CDR3 contains 14 residues. The trim removed 4 bases at V and 4 bases at J, leaving 7 bases unmatched. Germline V gene data show CDR1 as WSHSY and CDR2 as SAAADI. The CDR3 DNA is TGCGCCAGCAGTGGAGGGGGCGTTTTTTACGAGCAGTACTTC. Translation gives CASSGGGVFYEQYF.

Concerning this clonotype: This clone may be a read error of a much larger clone one base away. The rearrangement links TRBV25-1 to TRBJ2-7; D remains ambiguous. This CDR3 spans 13 amino acids. Germline V gene data show CDR1 as MGHDK and CDR2 as SYGVNS. The CDR3 region is CANSGGDRYEQYF. The CDR3 DNA reads TGTGCCAACAGTGGCGGTGATCGCTACGAGCAGTACTTC.

This clonotype has ten or more counts. The chain recombines TRBV7-2 with TRBJ2-1; a weak D match, TRBD1 (6 bases). The CDR3 consists of 14 residues. CDR1 is SGHTA, CDR2 FQGNSA, per germline. Trimming pared 0 bases from V and 15 bases from J, leaving 18 bases between. The CDR3, as DNA: TGTGCCAGCAGCTTAGCGCCGATGGACTCCAGGGGGTTCTTC. This encodes CASSLAPMDSRGFF.

This clonotype appeared a few times. The chain combines TRBV7-9 with TRBJ2-1; D is unclear. Trimming took off 5 bases at V and 13 bases at J, with 15 bases between the two ends. The CDR3 contains 12 residues. Germline V gene lookup returns CDR1 SEHNR and CDR2 FQNEAQ (reference sequence). CDR3 sequence: CASSDKGSSQFF. DNA for the CDR3: TGTGCCAGCAGCGATAAAGGTTCCTCCCAGTTCTTC.

The sample holds many counts of this clonotype. The V and J genes are TRBV20-1 and TRBJ2-5; TRBD1 is a possible D gene (5 bases). In germline, CDR1 is DFQATT, CDR2 SNEGSKA (reference sequence). V was trimmed by 0 bases and J by 4 bases, leaving 15 bases between them. The CDR3 consists of 15 residues. Here the CDR3 DNA reads TGCAGTGCTAGAGATCGCAGGGCCGGGCGAGAGACCCAGTACTTC. It codes for CSARDRRAGRETQYF.

This clonotype was seen only once. The V and J genes are TRBV4-1 and TRBJ2-1; TRBD2 aligns across 8 bases. With V trimmed by 5 bases and J by 4 bases, 7 bases remained unmatched. The CDR3 sequence is 15 residues long. The germline V gene has CDR1 MGHRA and CDR2 YSYEKL. The CDR3: CASSVGGRTYNEQFF. In DNA form, the CDR3 reads TGCGCCAGCAGCGTCGGCGGGAGGACTTACAATGAGCAGTTCTTC.

This clonotype showed up many times. The chain employs TRBV3-1 and TRBJ1-2; 7 bases align to TRBD1. Germline values: CDR1 LGHDT, CDR2 YNNKEL (reference sequence). The CDR3 is made up of 12 amino acids. J was trimmed by 8 bases and V by 2 bases; bases with no gene match: 2. CDR3 protein: CASSQQGGGYTF. The DNA of the CDR3 is TGTGCCAGCAGCCAACAGGGGGGCGGCTACACCTTC.

The chain links TRBV28 to TRBJ2-5; possibly TRBD2 for D (5 bases). The CDR3 is 14 residues long. Germline values: CDR1 MDHEN, CDR2 SYDVKM. V gave up 5 bases and J gave up 1 base, with 11 bases separating them. CDR3 loop: CASSPSSCQETQYF. The DNA for the CDR3 is TGTGCCAGCAGTCCCTCTAGCTGCCAAGAGACCCAGTACTTC.

V usage is TRBV12-3 or TRBV12-4 and J usage is TRBJ2-1; 13 bases match TRBD2. The CDR3 extends over 13 amino acids. V was clipped by 5 bases and J by 15 bases; unmatched bases: 7. This CDR3 reads CASSPLAGGQRFF. In DNA form, the CDR3 reads TGTGCCAGCAGTCCACTAGCGGGAGGGCAGCGGTTCTTC.

This clonotype showed up just a few times. V and J are TRBV6-4 and TRBJ1-2; unclear D gene. The CDR3 has 12 residues. Looked up from germline, CDR1 is MRHNA and CDR2 is SNTAGT. Trimming stripped 4 bases from V and 5 bases from J, with 8 bases between. CDR3 protein: CASSVRHYGYTF. The CDR3, as DNA: TGTGCCAGCAGTGTCAGACATTATGGCTACACCTTC.